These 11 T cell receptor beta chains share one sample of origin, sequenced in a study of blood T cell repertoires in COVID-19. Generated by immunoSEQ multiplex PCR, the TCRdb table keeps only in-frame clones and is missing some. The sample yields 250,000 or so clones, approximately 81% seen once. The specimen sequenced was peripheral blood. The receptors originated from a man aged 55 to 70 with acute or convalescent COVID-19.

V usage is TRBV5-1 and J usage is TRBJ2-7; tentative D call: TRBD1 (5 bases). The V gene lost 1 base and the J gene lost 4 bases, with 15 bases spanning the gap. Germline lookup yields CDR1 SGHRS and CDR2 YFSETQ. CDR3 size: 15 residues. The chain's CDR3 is CASSLISGSPYEQYF. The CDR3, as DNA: TGCGCCAGCAGCTTGATTTCAGGGTCCCCGTACGAGCAGTACTTC. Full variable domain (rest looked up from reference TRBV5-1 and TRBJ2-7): KAGVTQTPRYLIKTRGQQVTLSCSPISGHRSVSWYQQTPGQGLQFLFEYFSETQRNKGNFPGRFSGRQFSNSRSEMNVSTLELGDSALYLCASSLISGSPYEQYFGPGTRLTVT.

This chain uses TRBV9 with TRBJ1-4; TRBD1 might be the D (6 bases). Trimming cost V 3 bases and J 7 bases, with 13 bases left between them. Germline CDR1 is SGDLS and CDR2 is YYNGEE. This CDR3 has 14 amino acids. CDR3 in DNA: TGTGCCAGCAGCGCAACCGGGACACCTGAAAAACTGTTTTTT. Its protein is CASSATGTPEKLFF. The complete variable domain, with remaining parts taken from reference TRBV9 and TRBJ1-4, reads DSGVTQTPKHLITATGQRVTLRCSPRSGDLSVYWYQQSLDQGLQFLIQYYNGEERAKGNILERFSAQQFPDLHSELNLSSLELGDSALYFCASSATGTPEKLFFGSGTQLSVL.

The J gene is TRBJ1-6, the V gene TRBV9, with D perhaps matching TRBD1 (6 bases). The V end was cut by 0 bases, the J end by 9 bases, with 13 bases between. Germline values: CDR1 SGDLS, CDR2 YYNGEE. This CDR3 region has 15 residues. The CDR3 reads CASSVGQQGSSPLHF. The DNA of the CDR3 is TGTGCCAGCAGCGTAGGTCAACAGGGCTCTTCACCCCTCCACTTT. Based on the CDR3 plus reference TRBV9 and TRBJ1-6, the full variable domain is DSGVTQTPKHLITATGQRVTLRCSPRSGDLSVYWYQQSLDQGLQFLIQYYNGEERAKGNILERFSAQQFPDLHSELNLSSLELGDSALYFCASSVGQQGSSPLHFGNGTRLTVT.

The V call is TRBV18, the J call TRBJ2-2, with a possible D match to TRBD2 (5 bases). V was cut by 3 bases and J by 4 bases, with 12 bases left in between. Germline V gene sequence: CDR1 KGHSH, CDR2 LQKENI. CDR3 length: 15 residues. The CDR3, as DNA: TGTGCCAGCTCACCGTCCCTAGCAGCCACCGGGGAGCTGTTTTTT. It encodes CASSPSLAATGELFF.

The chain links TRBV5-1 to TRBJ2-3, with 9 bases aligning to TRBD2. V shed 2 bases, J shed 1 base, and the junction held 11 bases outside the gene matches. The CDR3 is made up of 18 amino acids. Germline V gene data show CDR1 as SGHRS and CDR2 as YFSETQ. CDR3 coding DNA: TGCGCCAGCAGCTTTGGGATTGCGGGGGGGCCGCGCACAGATACGCAGTATTTT. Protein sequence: CASSFGIAGGPRTDTQYF.

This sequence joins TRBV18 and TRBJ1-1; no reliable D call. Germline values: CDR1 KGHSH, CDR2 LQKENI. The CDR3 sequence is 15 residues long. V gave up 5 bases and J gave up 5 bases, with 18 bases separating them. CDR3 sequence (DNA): TGTGCCAGCTCAGTGTCCGGATCCTCGGGGACTGAAGCTTTCTTT. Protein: CASSVSGSSGTEAFF.

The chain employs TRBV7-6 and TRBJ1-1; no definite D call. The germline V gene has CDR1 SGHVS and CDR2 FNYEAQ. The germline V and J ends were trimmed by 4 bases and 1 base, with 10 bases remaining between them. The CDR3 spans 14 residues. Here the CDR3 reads CASSYRGWNTEAFF. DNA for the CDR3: TGTGCCAGCAGCTATCGAGGGTGGAACACTGAAGCTTTCTTT.

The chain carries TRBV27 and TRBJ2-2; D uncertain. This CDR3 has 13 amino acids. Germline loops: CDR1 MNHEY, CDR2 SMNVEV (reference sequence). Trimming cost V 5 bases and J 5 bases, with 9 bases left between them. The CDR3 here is CASSPRQTGELFF. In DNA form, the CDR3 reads TGTGCCAGCAGTCCCCGACAAACCGGGGAGCTGTTTTTT.

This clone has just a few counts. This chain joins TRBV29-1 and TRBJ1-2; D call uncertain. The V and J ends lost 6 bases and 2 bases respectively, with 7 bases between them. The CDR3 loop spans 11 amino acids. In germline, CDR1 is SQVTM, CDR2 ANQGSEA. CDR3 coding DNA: TGCAGCGTCCAGAAGAACTATGGCTACACCTTC. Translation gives CSVQKNYGYTF. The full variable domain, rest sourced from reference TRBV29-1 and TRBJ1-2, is SAVISQKPSRDICQRGTSLTIQCQVDSQVTMMFWYRQQPGQSLTLIATANQGSEATYESGFVIDKFPISRPNLTFSTLTVSNMSPEDSSIYLCSVQKNYGYTFGSGTRLTVV.

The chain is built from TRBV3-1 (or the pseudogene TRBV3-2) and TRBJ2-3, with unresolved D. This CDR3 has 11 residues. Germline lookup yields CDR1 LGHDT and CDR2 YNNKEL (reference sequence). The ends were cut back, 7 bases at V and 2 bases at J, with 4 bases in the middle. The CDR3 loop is CASTSTDTQYF. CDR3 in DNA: TGTGCCAGCACCTCCACAGATACGCAGTATTTT.

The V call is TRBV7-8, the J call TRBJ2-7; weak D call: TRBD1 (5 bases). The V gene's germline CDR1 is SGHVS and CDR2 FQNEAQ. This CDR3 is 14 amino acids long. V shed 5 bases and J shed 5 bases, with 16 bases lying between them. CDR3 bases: TGTGCCAGCAGCGGTTCAAGGTTGGGGCACGAGCAGTACTTC. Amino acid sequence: CASSGSRLGHEQYF.